This T cell receptor beta chain was documented in a study of blood T cell repertoires in COVID-19. Study summary: PBMCs, B-cell-depleted T cells, or T cells were the source of the cDNA or gDNA that made up the material.

Enrolled through a virtual design, the participants were between about 18 and 89 years of age and came from around 25 US areas. Two negative PCRs, clearance, or symptom resolution characterized the recovered Cohort 3 donors. In the original analysis: Amplifying reference gene primers gave estimates of nucleated cell counts. TCRdb's copy holds only in-frame clones and misses some; the assay was immunoSEQ multiplex PCR. That table furnishes V, J and clone size, whereas the DNA furnished D and trimming. The sample yields fewer than 400,000 clones, around nine tenths seen once. The germline V gene has CDR1 GTSNPN and CDR2 SVGIG (reference sequence). Trimming cost V 0 bases and J 4 bases, with 9 bases left between them. The CDR3 has 13 residues.

The V call is TRBV30, the J call TRBJ2-5; D unclear. Sequenced input: PBMCs or T cells enriched from blood (not recorded which). The sequence derives from a woman aged 45-59 years who had recovered from COVID-19. The CDR3 region is CAWSVGGAETQYF. CDR3 nucleotide sequence: TGTGCCTGGAGTGTCGGCGGAGCAGAGACCCAGTACTTC. Full variable domain (outside the CDR3, taken from reference TRBV30 and TRBJ2-5): SQTIHQWPATLVQPVGSPLSLECTVEGTSNPNLYWYRQAAGRGLQLLFYSVGIGQISSEVPQNLSASRPQDRQFILSSKKLLLSDSGFYLCAWSVGGAETQYFGPGTRLLVL.